Sequencing of this T cell receptor (beta chain) was carried out in a study of cytomegalovirus exposure and HLA in healthy donors. Looking at the study overall: The approximately 120 validation repertoires, a later analysis reported, used the same platform as the roughly 660 repertoires from the first cohort. Points from the study as a whole: Most TCRs appeared rarely, but some public TCRs recurred in many donors.

The germline CDR1 and CDR2 sequences are SGHDT and YYEEEE. The CDR3 consists of 16 residues. Trimming cost V 3 bases and J 1 base; bases outside gene matches: 5. As to this clone: No antigen is known for it.

The method was immunoSEQ multiplex PCR; TCRdb's version includes in-frame clones alone and lacks a portion of them. This sample has around 63,000 clones; roughly nine tenths occur once, and the top ten carry 1% to 1.5%. The chain joins TRBV5-6 to TRBJ2-3; TRBD1 matches 10 bases. The sequence was collected from a woman under 30 in good health and CMV-seronegative. Sequenced material: PBMCs. The chain's CDR3 is CASSSGTGVGTDTQYF. CDR3 DNA: TGTGCCAGCAGCTCCGGGACAGGGGTTGGCACAGATACGCAGTATTTT.